The 30 T cell receptor beta chains listed next were all sequenced from one sample in a study of blood T cell repertoires in COVID-19. Here immunoSEQ multiplex PCR was the method, and the copy in TCRdb shows in-frame clones only, minus some. Here the sample spans approximately 94,000 clones, just under 85% being singletons. The material sequenced was peripheral blood. The receptors come from a man aged 50 to 59 with active or convalescent COVID-19.

V and J are TRBV11-2 and TRBJ2-3; 9 bases align to TRBD2. CDR1 and CDR2 (germline): SGHAT, FQNNGV. The CDR3 consists of 14 residues. The junction had 5 bases not matched to a gene; V was cut back by 5 bases and J by 5 bases. Here the CDR3 DNA reads TGTGCCAGCAGCCTACTAGCGGGTAGAGATACGCAGTATTTT. Translated, it gives CASSLLAGRDTQYF.

The V gene is TRBV10-3, the J gene TRBJ2-2, with D unresolved. Trimming removed 0 bases at V and 1 base at J, with 6 bases between. The CDR3 totals 15 residues. Germline assignment: CDR1 ENHRY and CDR2 SYGVKD. The CDR3 nucleotides are TGTGCCATCAGTGAGTCAGTAGTGAACACCGGGGAGCTGTTTTTT. Its translation: CAISESVVNTGELFF.

The rearrangement uses TRBV18 and TRBJ2-1; 8 bases agree with TRBD2. The CDR3 covers 15 residues. CDR1 is KGHSH and CDR2 is LQKENI in the germline V gene. J lost 4 bases, V lost 3 bases, and 5 bases had no gene match. The CDR3 nucleotides are TGTGCCAGCTCACCCCCGACTAGCGAATACAATGAGCAGTTCTTC. As protein: CASSPPTSEYNEQFF.

This CDR3 is CASSLNPGGPEQYF. CDR3 DNA: TGTGCCAGTAGTCTGAATCCAGGGGGCCCCGAGCAGTACTTC. V and J are TRBV19 and TRBJ2-7; 8 positions match TRBD1. CDR1 is LNHDA and CDR2 is SQIVND in the germline V gene (reference sequence). Trimming took 5 bases from V and 6 from J; bases not matched to a gene: 9. The CDR3 extends over 14 amino acids.

The V call is TRBV24-1, the J call TRBJ2-3, with TRBD1 identical over 7 bases. V lost 4 bases, J lost 8 bases, and 8 bases stayed unmatched. The CDR3 totals 14 residues. The germline CDR1 and CDR2 sequences are KGHDR and SFDVKD. The CDR3 region is CATSDRGQVFTQYF. The CDR3 coding sequence is TGTGCCACCAGTGACCGAGGACAGGTCTTTACGCAGTATTTT.

This clone was found a few times. The chain links TRBV25-1 to TRBJ2-1, with 9 bases lining up with TRBD2. The V gene's germline CDR1 is MGHDK and CDR2 SYGVNS. V shed 7 bases, J shed 6 bases, and the junction held 4 bases outside the gene matches. CDR3 size: 13 residues. The CDR3 DNA is TGTGCCAGCAAGATTAGCGGGAGCAATGAGCAGTTCTTC. This codes for CASKISGSNEQFF.

The chain has TRBV6-5 and TRBJ1-4; the D is unclear. The CDR3 runs to 14 residues. V gave up 7 bases and J gave up 8 bases, with 17 bases separating them. Germline lookup yields CDR1 MNHEY and CDR2 SVGAGI. CDR3: CASTTAGKREKLFF. CDR3 nucleotide sequence: TGTGCCAGCACCACGGCGGGGAAACGGGAAAAACTGTTTTTT.

The genes are TRBV4-2 and TRBJ2-3; TRBD2 matches 8 bases. The V gene end was trimmed by 1 base and the J gene end by 3 bases; junction bases not matched to a gene: 6. This CDR3 is 16 amino acids long. Germline CDR1 LGHNA, CDR2 YNFKEQ. CDR3 loop: CASSQGPGGPTDTQYF. Written as DNA, the CDR3 is TGTGCCAGCAGCCAAGGACCGGGAGGGCCTACAGATACGCAGTATTTT.

This chain's CDR3 is CASSLGVLAESYEQYF. In DNA form, the CDR3 reads TGTGCCAGCAGCTTGGGGGTACTAGCGGAGTCCTACGAGCAGTACTTC. The chain links TRBV11-2 to TRBJ2-7, with 8 bases identical to TRBD2. Germline V lookup: CDR1 SGHAT, CDR2 FQNNGV. V shed 3 bases, J shed 1 base, and the junction held 8 bases outside the gene matches. The length of the CDR3 is 16 residues.

The J gene is TRBJ2-6, the V gene TRBV14, with D possibly being TRBD1 (6 bases). V was pared by 0 bases and J by 4 bases, with 22 bases between. Germline CDR1 and CDR2: SGHDN and FVKESK. The CDR3 contains 20 residues. In DNA form, the CDR3 reads TGTGCCAGCAGCCAAGATGAACTTACAGGGCTCATTTCCGGGGCCAACGTCCTGACTTTC. Translated: CASSQDELTGLISGANVLTF.

This chain joins TRBV6-5 and TRBJ2-1; the D gene could be TRBD1 or TRBD2 (5 bases each). CDR1 is MNHEY, CDR2 SVGAGI, per germline. Trimming left V 4 bases short and J 1 base short, with 11 bases between. The CDR3 is 15 residues long. This CDR3 is CASSSSGLSYNEQFF. The CDR3 DNA reads TGTGCCAGCAGTTCCTCGGGGCTTTCCTACAATGAGCAGTTCTTC.

This chain joins TRBV7-2 and TRBJ2-7; D may be TRBD2 (5 bases). V was shortened by 4 bases and J by 3 bases, with 16 bases between the two germline ends. This CDR3 is built from 15 residues. Germline CDR1 and CDR2: SGHTA and FQGNSA. The CDR3 reads CASSSMSGSLYEQYF. In DNA form, the CDR3 reads TGTGCCAGCAGCTCAATGTCGGGGTCCCTCTACGAGCAGTACTTC.

This clone was picked up a small number of times. The CDR3 region is CASSLEGGQGNQPQHF. In DNA, the CDR3 is TGCGCCAGCAGCTTGGAAGGGGGCCAGGGCAATCAGCCCCAGCATTTT. The V and J genes are TRBV5-1 and TRBJ1-5, with 7 bases fitting TRBD1. The CDR3 runs 16 residues. Germline assignment: CDR1 SGHRS and CDR2 YFSETQ. Unmatched junction bases numbered 5, after V lost 0 bases and J lost 2 bases.

This chain links TRBV11-3 with TRBJ1-1; 8 nucleotides line up with TRBD1. V was clipped by 1 base and J by 3 bases; unmatched bases: 7. The length of the CDR3 is 16 residues. Germline V gene data show CDR1 as SGHNT and CDR2 as YENEEA. The CDR3 DNA reads as TGTGCCAGCAGCTTAGGGGGGACAGGCGGGTACACTGAAGCTTTCTTT. It translates to CASSLGGTGGYTEAFF.

The rearrangement uses TRBV29-1 and TRBJ2-1; 7 bases agree with TRBD2. V trimming: 5 bases; J trimming: 7 bases; junction bases outside the gene matches: 5. Germline CDR1 and CDR2: SQVTM and ANQGSEA. The CDR3 spans 12 residues. CDR3 bases: TGCAGCGTTCATTCCGGGGGGAATGAGCAGTTCTTC. Encoded protein: CSVHSGGNEQFF.

This clone was detected a few times. The chain is built from TRBV7-2 and TRBJ2-5, with 11 bases fitting TRBD1. V gave up 5 bases and J gave up 7 bases; unmatched junction bases: 9. Germline CDR1 and CDR2: SGHTA and FQGNSA. This CDR3 has 15 amino acids. CDR3 protein: CASSGPGQGEVTQYF. The CDR3 DNA follows: TGTGCCAGCAGCGGACCGGGACAGGGGGAGGTGACCCAGTACTTC.

In this sample, this clone turned up once. The chain recombines TRBV2 with TRBJ1-2; 7 bases are shared with TRBD1. The CDR3 is 15 amino acids. Germline V lookup: CDR1 SNHLY, CDR2 FYNNEI. V trimming: 10 bases; J trimming: 6 bases; junction bases outside the gene matches: 17. CDR3 sequence reads: CATTRAKGALHGYTF. The CDR3 region has the DNA TGTGCCACCACAAGAGCCAAGGGGGCGCTCCATGGCTACACCTTC.

The chain carries TRBV29-1 and TRBJ2-3; perhaps TRBD1 as D (5 bases). The germline gives CDR1 SQVTM, CDR2 ANQGSEA. The CDR3 covers 13 residues. In DNA, the CDR3 is TGCGCGACCCCCCGACAGAGCACAGATACGCAGTATTTT. Protein product: CATPRQSTDTQYF.

This rearrangement joins TRBV11-3 to TRBJ2-7; 7 positions match TRBD1. Unmatched junction bases numbered 5, after V lost 7 bases and J lost 2 bases. Germline CDR1 reads SGHNT; CDR2 reads YENEEA. The CDR3 is made up of 13 amino acids. The CDR3: CASTLTGTYEQYF. The DNA for the CDR3 is TGTGCCAGCACTTTGACAGGGACCTACGAGCAGTACTTC.

The chain has TRBV25-1 and TRBJ2-3; TRBD1 aligns across 11 bases. V dropped 7 bases and J dropped 4; count of bases not matched to a gene: 7. The CDR3 extends over 15 amino acids. Germline V gene data show CDR1 as MGHDK and CDR2 as SYGVNS. As DNA, the CDR3 is TGTGCCAGCAACCCGGACAGGGGGCCGGCAGATACGCAGTATTTT. Its translation: CASNPDRGPADTQYF.

The V call is TRBV10-3, the J call TRBJ1-5; D is possibly TRBD1 (5 bases). This CDR3 is built from 16 residues. Germline-derived CDR1 and CDR2 are ENHRY and SYGVKD. With 3 bases removed from V and 2 bases from J, the gap between germline ends came to 14 bases. The CDR3 is CAISDGREVGNQPQHF. The CDR3 DNA reads TGTGCCATCAGTGACGGCAGGGAGGTGGGCAATCAGCCCCAGCATTTT.

CDR3 nucleotide sequence: TGTGCCAGCAGTGAAGAGGGACAGGTTATTTATGGCTACACCTTC. Its translation is CASSEEGQVIYGYTF. The rearrangement uses TRBV2 and TRBJ1-2; TRBD1 agrees at 8 bases. The CDR3 totals 15 residues. V shed 1 base, J shed 5 bases, and the junction held 6 bases outside the gene matches. The germline V gene encodes CDR1 SNHLY and CDR2 FYNNEI.

CDR3 DNA sequence: TGTGCCAGCAGGGGGACAGGGGATACTAACTATGGCTACACCTTC. Protein: CASRGTGDTNYGYTF. The chain has TRBV27 and TRBJ1-2, with TRBD1 matching 10 bases. This CDR3 is 15 amino acids long. J was trimmed by 0 bases and V by 6 bases; bases with no gene match: 4. Germline CDR1 is MNHEY and CDR2 is SMNVEV (reference sequence).

The chain's CDR3 is CASSSTSGRHNEQFF. The CDR3, as DNA: TGTGCCAGCAGCTCGACTAGCGGGCGCCACAATGAGCAGTTCTTC. This sequence joins TRBV7-8 and TRBJ2-1; 10 positions match TRBD2. The CDR3 runs to 15 residues. Unmatched junction bases numbered 5, after V lost 4 bases and J lost 5 bases. CDR1 and CDR2 from the germline V gene are SGHVS and FQNEAQ.

J is TRBJ2-1 and V is TRBV29-1; 7 bases align to TRBD1. J lost 1 base, V lost 3 bases, and 3 bases had no gene match. The CDR3 length is 14 residues. The germline V gene encodes CDR1 SQVTM and CDR2 ANQGSEA. DNA of the CDR3: TGCAGCGTTGAGGGGGACAGATCCTACAATGAGCAGTTCTTC. Translated, it gives CSVEGDRSYNEQFF.

The genes are TRBV3-1 (or the pseudogene TRBV3-2) and TRBJ2-3; D is undetermined. The CDR3 is 14 amino acids. Trimming took off 1 base at V and 0 bases at J, with 5 bases between the two ends. CDR1 is LGHDT, CDR2 YNNKEL, per germline (reference sequence). This chain's CDR3 is CASSQAESTDTQYF. The CDR3 DNA reads as TGTGCCAGCAGCCAAGCGGAGAGCACAGATACGCAGTATTTT.

The CDR3: CASRPRAGNYGYTF. The CDR3 coding sequence is TGTGCCAGCAGACCTCGAGCGGGTAACTATGGCTACACCTTC. The chain is built from TRBV11-2 and TRBJ1-2, with no clear D. The CDR3 consists of 14 residues. Deletions cut 6 bases from V and 1 base from J, with 12 bases between. Germline V CDR1 and CDR2: SGHAT, FQNNGV.

J is TRBJ2-7 and V is TRBV6-5, with 9 bases aligning to TRBD2. This CDR3 has 14 residues. V was clipped by 6 bases and J by 3 bases; unmatched bases: 6. Germline CDR1 MNHEY, CDR2 SVGAGI. The CDR3, as DNA: TGTGCCAGCAGCGTTAGCGGGGGACGCTACGAGCAGTACTTC. This gives the protein CASSVSGGRYEQYF.

The chain recombines TRBV2 with TRBJ2-2; 8 bases fit TRBD2. The junction had 5 bases not matched to a gene; V was cut back by 2 bases and J by 6 bases. This CDR3 is built from 15 residues. The germline gives CDR1 SNHLY, CDR2 FYNNEI. DNA of the CDR3: TGTGCCAGCAGTGAACCAGGGCGGGAGGCCGGGGAGCTGTTTTTT. The encoded protein is CASSEPGREAGELFF.

This chain joins TRBV5-1 and TRBJ2-1; possibly TRBD1 for D (6 bases). V dropped 0 bases and J dropped 0 bases, with 10 bases sitting between them. The CDR3 length is 16 residues. In germline, CDR1 is SGHRS, CDR2 YFSETQ. CDR3 coding DNA: TGCGCCAGCAGCTTGGCCGGACAGCCCTCCTACAATGAGCAGTTCTTC. The encoded protein is CASSLAGQPSYNEQFF.